These 21 T cell receptor beta chains were sequenced from one sample in a study of blood T cell repertoires in COVID-19. Here immunoSEQ multiplex PCR was the method, and the copy in TCRdb shows in-frame clones only, minus some. This sample has about 50,000 clones; more than 85% occur once, and the top ten carry nearly 10%. Sequencing was carried out using peripheral blood. All receptors come from a woman of 80 years or more with acute or convalescent COVID-19.

This chain uses TRBV20-1 with TRBJ2-2, with 7 bases that match TRBD2. V lost 3 bases to trimming and J lost 4 bases; unmatched junction nucleotides: 11. The CDR3 extends over 16 amino acids. Germline V gene sequence: CDR1 DFQATT, CDR2 SNEGSKA (reference sequence). The CDR3 protein is CSASPKRGGLTGELFF. CDR3 sequence (DNA): TGCAGTGCTAGTCCCAAGCGGGGAGGGCTCACCGGGGAGCTGTTTTTT.

Here the CDR3 DNA reads TGTGCCAGCAGTCAAACCGGCAGGGCCCGGGTAGCTTTCTTT. Residues: CASSQTGRARVAFF. This chain uses TRBV6-5 with TRBJ1-1, with D possibly TRBD1 on 5 matching bases. This CDR3 is 14 amino acids long. V gave up 5 bases and J gave up 10 bases, with 20 bases separating them. The germline CDR1 and CDR2 sequences are MNHEY and SVGAGI.

The J gene is TRBJ2-7, the V gene TRBV10-3; 7 positions match TRBD1. V trimming: 5 bases; J trimming: 0 bases; junction bases outside the gene matches: 7. Per germline, CDR1 ENHRY and CDR2 SYGVKD. The CDR3 is 15 amino acids. CDR3 DNA: TGTGCCATCAGTAAAGGGGGCGGGCGCTCCTACGAGCAGTACTTC. Protein product: CAISKGGGRSYEQYF.

V usage is TRBV27 and J usage is TRBJ2-5; TRBD1 matches at 7 bases. Germline V gene data show CDR1 as MNHEY and CDR2 as SMNVEV (reference sequence). CDR3 length: 13 amino acids. Trimming removed 5 bases from V and 4 bases from J; junction bases left unmatched: 4. CDR3 sequence reads: CASSANRGETQYF. The CDR3 region has the DNA TGTGCCAGCAGTGCCAACAGGGGAGAGACCCAGTACTTC.

The rearrangement joins TRBV25-1 to TRBJ1-5; 7 bases map to TRBD1. The CDR3 is made up of 13 amino acids. Trimming cost V 8 bases and J 3 bases; bases outside gene matches: 4. Germline-derived CDR1 and CDR2 are MGHDK and SYGVNS. The CDR3 DNA sequence: TGTGCCAGCTCGGACAGGAACAATCAGCCCCAGCATTTT. This codes for CASSDRNNQPQHF.

The rearrangement joins TRBV9 to TRBJ2-1; the D gene is possibly TRBD1 (6 bases). Deletions cut 4 bases from V and 3 bases from J, with 20 bases between. The germline V gene has CDR1 SGDLS and CDR2 YYNGEE. CDR3 length equals 17 residues. CDR3 amino acids: CASSPRADSWGYNEQFF. The DNA for the CDR3 is TGTGCCAGCAGCCCACGAGCGGACAGTTGGGGCTACAATGAGCAGTTCTTC.

The CDR3 DNA reads as TGTGCCAGCAGCATCTTCGGACAGGGGGTGATCTTCTCTGGAAACACCATATATTTT. Protein sequence: CASSIFGQGVIFSGNTIYF. The chain couples TRBV7-6 to TRBJ1-3; 10 bases match TRBD1. The V segment lost 5 bases and the J segment 0 bases; nucleotides outside the gene matches: 13. The CDR3 runs to 19 residues. The germline CDR1 and CDR2 sequences are SGHVS and FNYEAQ. Using reference TRBV7-6 and TRBJ1-3 for the parts outside the CDR3, the full variable domain is GAGVSQSPRYKVTKRGQDVALRCDPISGHVSLYWYRQALGQGPEFLTYFNYEAQQDKSGLPNDRFSAERPEGSISTLTIQRTEQRDSAMYRCASSIFGQGVIFSGNTIYFGEGSWLTVV.

V usage is TRBV7-6 and J usage is TRBJ2-1, with 8 bases identical to TRBD1. Unmatched junction bases numbered 2, after V lost 3 bases and J lost 1 base. Germline CDR1 and CDR2: SGHVS and FNYEAQ. The CDR3 has 15 residues. CDR3 DNA: TGTGCCAGCAGCTTTGGACAGGGATCCTACAATGAGCAGTTCTTC. Translating it yields CASSFGQGSYNEQFF.

This chain connects TRBV4-3 to TRBJ1-3; 7 nucleotides agree with TRBD1. CDR1 and CDR2 (germline): LGHNA, YSLEER. The V segment lost 4 bases and the J segment 0 bases; nucleotides outside the gene matches: 6. The CDR3 runs 16 residues. The CDR3 region has the DNA TGCGCCAGCAGCCTGGAGGGGACAGTCTCTGGAAACACCATATATTTT. This translates into CASSLEGTVSGNTIYF.

The genes are TRBV30 and TRBJ1-3, with a possible D match to TRBD1 (5 bases). The CDR3 has 12 residues. The germline CDR1 and CDR2 sequences are GTSNPN and SVGIG (reference sequence). Trimming pared 0 bases from V and 8 bases from J, leaving 8 bases between. The CDR3 sequence: CAWSVQGHTIYF. The CDR3 DNA follows: TGTGCCTGGAGTGTCCAGGGCCACACCATATATTTT.

In its sample, this clone was seen once. The gene calls are TRBV9 and TRBJ2-3; 11 bases are shared with TRBD2. This CDR3 comprises 17 residues. V gave up 4 bases and J gave up 0 bases; unmatched junction bases: 7. Germline CDR1 is SGDLS and CDR2 is YYNGEE. The CDR3 DNA is TGTGCCAGCAGCCCTCGGACTAGCGGGTTTAGCACAGATACGCAGTATTTT. It is translated as CASSPRTSGFSTDTQYF.

V usage is TRBV30 and J usage is TRBJ2-3; 7 bases map to TRBD1. Germline loops: CDR1 GTSNPN, CDR2 SVGIG (reference sequence). The CDR3 sequence is 13 residues long. V lost 1 base, J lost 6 bases, and 4 bases stayed unmatched. CDR3 loop: CAWSAKQGDTQYF. CDR3 in DNA: TGTGCCTGGAGTGCAAAACAGGGGGATACGCAGTATTTT.

CDR3 protein: CASSQSGTGGEQFF. The CDR3 region has the DNA TGTGCCAGCAGCCAGTCCGGGACAGGGGGTGAGCAGTTCTTC. The rearrangement joins TRBV16 to TRBJ2-1, with 11 bases aligning to TRBD1. This CDR3 comprises 14 residues. Germline values: CDR1 KGHSY, CDR2 FQNENV. The V gene end was trimmed by 3 bases and the J gene end by 9 bases; junction bases not matched to a gene: 4.

V is TRBV19 and J is TRBJ1-4, with D possibly TRBD1 on 5 matching bases. CDR1 LNHDA and CDR2 SQIVND come from the germline V gene (reference sequence). V was pared by 8 bases and J by 5 bases, with 15 bases between. The CDR3 runs to 14 residues. The CDR3 here is CASRTGVLNEKLFF. The CDR3 DNA follows: TGTGCCAGTCGAACGGGGGTATTAAATGAAAAACTGTTTTTT.

The V call is TRBV28, the J call TRBJ1-1; 8 bases agree with TRBD1. The CDR3 consists of 14 residues. Germline assignment: CDR1 MDHEN and CDR2 SYDVKM. Germline trimming cut 6 bases from V and 11 bases from J; bases unmatched to any gene: 14. As DNA, the CDR3 is TGTGCCAGCAGCCCCCAGGGGGCGCAAATGGAGGCTTTCTTT. Its protein product is CASSPQGAQMEAFF.

This rearrangement joins TRBV10-3 to TRBJ2-1, with unresolved D. V was trimmed by 11 bases and J by 6 bases, leaving 8 bases between them. This CDR3 is built from 10 residues. The germline gives CDR1 ENHRY, CDR2 SYGVKD. CDR3 sequence reads: CARGVNEQFF. In DNA, the CDR3 is TGTGCCCGAGGAGTCAATGAGCAGTTCTTC.

The chain joins TRBV19 to TRBJ1-3; 7 nucleotides match TRBD1. V lost 6 bases and J lost 2; bases outside the gene matches: 10. Germline CDR1 reads LNHDA; CDR2 reads SQIVND (reference sequence). The length of the CDR3 is 16 residues. CDR3 protein: CASRKGGQATGNTIYF. The CDR3 coding sequence is TGTGCCAGTAGAAAGGGCGGACAGGCTACTGGAAACACCATATATTTT.

The rearrangement uses TRBV5-8 and TRBJ2-1; 9 nucleotides match TRBD2. Germline CDR1 is SGHTS and CDR2 is YDEGEE. This CDR3 is 16 amino acids long. After removal of 9 bases from V and 4 bases from J, the junction contained 14 bases not matched to a gene. The CDR3 is CATTSSTSGRYNEQFF. The CDR3 nucleotides read TGTGCCACCACATCGTCGACTAGCGGACGTTACAATGAGCAGTTCTTC. The full variable domain, its missing parts supplied by reference TRBV5-8 and TRBJ2-1, is EAGVTQSPTHLIKTRGQQATLRCSPISGHTSVYWYQQALGLGLQFLLWYDEGEERNRGNFPPRFSGRQFPNYSSELNVNALELEDSALYLCATTSSTSGRYNEQFFGPGTRLTVL.

This clone was observed a few times. The chain is built from TRBV7-9 and TRBJ1-2; TRBD1 matches at 10 bases. The CDR3 length is 18 residues. V shed 0 bases, J shed 4 bases, and the junction held 11 bases outside the gene matches. Looked up from germline, CDR1 is SEHNR and CDR2 is FQNEAQ (reference sequence). This CDR3 is CASSLAGQGTSRLYGYTF. CDR3 coding DNA: TGTGCCAGCAGCTTAGCGGGACAGGGGACATCCCGACTCTATGGCTACACCTTC.

The table lists this clone with a count of one. CDR3 DNA sequence: TGTGCCAGCAGCCAAGATCGTAGTAGACTAGCGGGACCAGATACGCAGTATTTT. This codes for CASSQDRSRLAGPDTQYF. The V gene is TRBV4-2, the J gene TRBJ2-3, with 11 bases identical to TRBD2. After removal of 0 bases from V and 4 bases from J, the junction contained 9 bases not matched to a gene. The CDR3 consists of 18 residues. Germline V gene data show CDR1 as LGHNA and CDR2 as YNFKEQ.

The V and J genes are TRBV29-1 and TRBJ1-2; weak D call: TRBD1 (5 bases). CDR1 and CDR2 from the germline V gene are SQVTM and ANQGSEA. The V end lost 0 bases, the J end lost 4 bases, and 15 bases lay between the germline ends. The CDR3 covers 15 residues. CDR3 in amino acids: CSVEERSQGSYGYTF. The CDR3 DNA reads TGCAGCGTTGAAGAGCGGTCCCAGGGCTCCTATGGCTACACCTTC.